This entry concerns a single T cell receptor (beta chain). Assay used: immunoSEQ multiplex PCR; TCRdb lists only in-frame clones, some missing. The table includes about 84,000 clones, roughly 97% detected once. The record originates from a study of technical replicates of blood from a few donors. This CDR3 is built from 13 residues. Trimming took off 1 base at V and 5 bases at J, with 9 bases between the two ends. Germline CDR1 and CDR2: SGHNT and YYREEE (reference sequence). The chain has TRBV5-4 and TRBJ2-5; no reliable D call. The sequenced material came from T cells isolated from PBMCs. This TCR was recovered from a human donor in good health. CDR3: CASSLSVSETQYF. The CDR3 region has the DNA TGTGCCAGCAGCTTGTCCGTATCGGAGACCCAGTACTTC.